Included here is one T cell receptor (beta chain) sequence, with context. TCRdb independently ran MiXCR on the RT-PCR reads; one entry per CDR3 protein. The table has 650,000 to 800,000 distinct CDR3 sequences, 11% to 15% seen once. V was cut by 0 bases and J by 1 base, with 5 bases left in between. Germline V gene sequence: CDR1 SGHKS, CDR2 YYEKEE (reference sequence). The CDR3 is 14 amino acids. The genes are TRBV5-5 and TRBJ2-1, with no clear D. This clonotype was obtained from a female donor in good health, serving as a healthy control. The sequenced sample was memory CD4+ T cells from blood. DNA for the CDR3: TGTGCCAGCAGCTTGGAGGCTTCCTACAATGAGCAGTTCTTC. This gives the protein CASSLEASYNEQFF.